This note documents a single T cell receptor (beta chain) sequence. This entry comes from a study of blood T cell repertoires in COVID-19. The germline V and J ends were trimmed by 4 bases and 2 bases, with 6 bases remaining between them. Germline values: CDR1 SGHRS, CDR2 YFSETQ. This CDR3 contains 12 residues. This table comes from immunoSEQ multiplex PCR, and its TCRdb copy is limited to in-frame clones, with some not included. The data hold some 130,000 clones, with more than 70% observed a single time. Sequenced input: peripheral blood. The chain joins TRBV5-1 to TRBJ1-1, with D uncertain. The sequence came from an older woman with acute or convalescent COVID-19. The CDR3 sequence is CASSKTNTEAFF. CDR3 nucleotide sequence: TGCGCCAGCAGCAAGACAAACACTGAAGCTTTCTTT.